This passage covers 25 T cell receptor beta chains from one sample sequenced in a study of T cell repertoires in cytomegalovirus infection. These receptors lack a known antigen. In TCRdb, the reads were re-called with MiXCR into one record per CDR3 protein. The sample holds more than 95,000 distinct CDR3 sequences, approximately 30% seen once. The source was CD8+ T cells from cultured PBMCs, collected from culture after CMV antigen stimulation. These receptors were taken from a human donor in good health (CMV status not recorded). Some clones in this sample may be carry-over from other donors' samples.

The V gene is TRBV6-2 or TRBV6-3, the J gene TRBJ2-3, with D perhaps matching TRBD2 (7 bases). Trimming took 7 bases from V and 1 from J, leaving 15 bases between them. Germline loops: CDR1 MNHEY, CDR2 SVGEGT. The CDR3 has 15 amino acids. The CDR3 reads CASIRGGEGTDTQYF. CDR3 nucleotide sequence: TGTGCCAGCATTAGGGGGGGAGAGGGCACAGATACGCAGTATTTT.

This clonotype was detected only a few times. V and J are TRBV5-6 and TRBJ2-7; D is unclear. Germline V gene lookup returns CDR1 SGHDT and CDR2 YYEEEE. The CDR3 totals 14 residues. V gave up 4 bases and J gave up 0 bases, with 11 bases separating them. The CDR3 region has the DNA TGTGCCAGCAGCCCCGGCAGGAGCTCCTACGAGCAGTACTTC. It encodes CASSPGRSSYEQYF.

The chain has TRBV5-4 and TRBJ1-6, with 7 positions matching TRBD1. Germline lookup yields CDR1 SGHNT and CDR2 YYREEE (reference sequence). This CDR3 is built from 15 residues. The V and J ends lost 0 bases and 8 bases, in that order; junction bases with no gene match: 5. The DNA for the CDR3 is TGTGCCAGCAGCTTGGTCCCCAGGGGGGATTCACCCCTCCACTTT. Amino acid sequence: CASSLVPRGDSPLHF.

CDR3 sequence (DNA): TGTGCCAGTTTCGACAGGGGGCCAGGACAGCCCCAGCATTTT. It codes for CASFDRGPGQPQHF. The J gene is TRBJ1-5, the V gene TRBV19, with 10 nucleotides matching TRBD1. This CDR3 spans 14 amino acids. CDR1 is LNHDA, CDR2 SQIVND, per germline (reference sequence). After removal of 8 bases from V and 7 bases from J, the junction contained 8 bases not matched to a gene.

The rearrangement uses TRBV7-6 and TRBJ2-1; 8 bases match TRBD1. The CDR3 extends over 17 amino acids. The J segment lost 7 bases and the V segment lost 1 base, leaving 12 bases of the junction unmatched. Germline lookup yields CDR1 SGHVS and CDR2 FNYEAQ. CDR3 sequence (DNA): TGTGCCAGCAGCTTAGGGGCGGGCCAGGGGGCGACGAATGAGCAGTTCTTC. Its protein is CASSLGAGQGATNEQFF. The entire variable domain, with the rest obtained from reference TRBV7-6 and TRBJ2-1, is as follows: GAGVSQSPRYKVTKRGQDVALRCDPISGHVSLYWYRQALGQGPEFLTYFNYEAQQDKSGLPNDRFSAERPEGSISTLTIQRTEQRDSAMYRCASSLGAGQGATNEQFFGPGTRLTVL.

This clonotype appeared many times. This chain uses TRBV7-6 with TRBJ2-5; D not certain. The germline gives CDR1 SGHVS, CDR2 FNYEAQ. V gave up 2 bases and J gave up 4 bases, with 5 bases separating them. CDR3 length: 12 residues. This CDR3 is CASSLMGETQYF. CDR3 nucleotides: TGTGCCAGCAGCTTAATGGGAGAGACCCAGTACTTC.

The chain uses TRBV27 and TRBJ2-1, with no clear D. This CDR3 region has 13 residues. The V and J ends lost 8 bases and 5 bases respectively, with 13 bases between them. Germline V gives CDR1 MNHEY, CDR2 SMNVEV (reference sequence). CDR3 coding DNA: TGTGCCAGCCACAAACCGAACGACAATGAGCAGTTCTTC. It yields the protein CASHKPNDNEQFF.

The table lists this clonotype with a few counts. V usage is TRBV6-6 and J usage is TRBJ1-1; D remains ambiguous. The germline V gene has CDR1 MNHNY and CDR2 SVGAGI (reference sequence). V was cut by 0 bases and J by 7 bases, with 6 bases left in between. CDR3 length: 12 amino acids. Written as DNA, the CDR3 is TGTGCCAGCAGTTACTCTCTGGTTGAAGCTTTCTTT. Protein: CASSYSLVEAFF.

This clonotype was seen only a few times. The rearrangement uses TRBV7-9 and TRBJ2-6; no firm D call. This CDR3 is built from 15 residues. V was cut by 3 bases and J by 0 bases, with 6 bases left in between. Per germline, CDR1 SEHNR and CDR2 FQNEAQ (reference sequence). CDR3 in amino acids: CASSFEISGANVLTF. The CDR3 DNA reads TGTGCCAGCAGCTTCGAAATCTCTGGGGCCAACGTCCTGACTTTC.

This clonotype was detected a few times. The chain has TRBV7-6 and TRBJ1-1; TRBD1 aligns across 8 bases. J lost 4 bases, V lost 2 bases, and 3 bases had no gene match. From germline, CDR1 is SGHVS and CDR2 FNYEAQ. CDR3 size: 14 residues. The DNA for the CDR3 is TGTGCCAGCAGCTTATCGACAGGGGCCACTGAAGCTTTCTTT. Amino acid sequence: CASSLSTGATEAFF. The variable domain in full, with the rest retrieved from reference TRBV7-6 and TRBJ1-1, is GAGVSQSPRYKVTKRGQDVALRCDPISGHVSLYWYRQALGQGPEFLTYFNYEAQQDKSGLPNDRFSAERPEGSISTLTIQRTEQRDSAMYRCASSLSTGATEAFFGQGTRLTVV.

In this sample, this clonotype turned up a few times. The V and J genes are TRBV25-1 and TRBJ1-1; 8 bases match TRBD1. The CDR3 is made up of 20 amino acids. J gave up 0 bases and V 4 bases, and 19 bases lay outside the gene matches. CDR1 MGHDK and CDR2 SYGVNS come from the germline V gene. CDR3 region: CASSGTTGQDTNLMNTEAFF. The DNA of the CDR3 is TGTGCCAGCAGTGGTACCACGGGACAGGACACCAACCTTATGAACACTGAAGCTTTCTTT. The entire variable domain, with the rest obtained from reference TRBV25-1 and TRBJ1-1, is as follows: EADIYQTPRYLVIGTGKKITLECSQTMGHDKMYWYQQDPGMELHLIHYSYGVNSTEKGDLSSESTVSRIRTEHFPLTLESARPSHTSQYLCASSGTTGQDTNLMNTEAFFGQGTRLTVV.

The rearrangement joins TRBV7-6 to TRBJ2-2; weak D call: TRBD1 (5 bases). Deletions cut 5 bases from V and 1 base from J, with 11 bases between. There are 15 residues in the CDR3. The germline V gene encodes CDR1 SGHVS and CDR2 FNYEAQ. CDR3 DNA: TGTGCCAGCAGCAAGGGGTGGGTGAACACCGGGGAGCTGTTTTTT. This gives the protein CASSKGWVNTGELFF.

CDR3 sequence (DNA): TGCGCCAGCAGCCAAGTCTGGGGCAGGATCGGCGACGAGCAGTTCTTC. Translated, it gives CASSQVWGRIGDEQFF. The chain has TRBV4-3 and TRBJ2-1, with D perhaps TRBD1 (5 bases). CDR3 length: 16 amino acids. The V end lost 1 base, the J end lost 10 bases, and 20 bases lay between the germline ends. CDR1 and CDR2 (germline): LGHNA, YSLEER.

This clonotype was recorded a few times. V and J are TRBV7-9 and TRBJ1-2, with unresolved D. The CDR3 is 12 residues long. V lost 8 bases to trimming and J lost 8 bases, with 15 bases between them. Germline CDR1 reads SEHNR; CDR2 reads FQNEAQ (reference sequence). For the CDR3, the DNA is TGTGCCAGCTACATGACCCCCCGGGGCTACACCTTC. Residues: CASYMTPRGYTF. Using reference TRBV7-9 and TRBJ1-2 for the parts outside the CDR3, the full variable domain is DTGVSQNPRHKITKRGQNVTFRCDPISEHNRLYWYRQTLGQGPEFLTYFQNEAQLEKSRLLSDRFSAERPKGSFSTLEIQRTEQGDSAMYLCASYMTPRGYTFGSGTRLTVV.

Turning to this clonotype: This may be a read error, as it is one base from a much larger clone. This chain joins TRBV7-2 and TRBJ2-3, with unresolved D. This CDR3 is 16 amino acids long. The germline V gene encodes CDR1 SGHTA and CDR2 FQGNSA. Trimming took 6 bases from V and 0 from J, leaving 16 bases between them. In DNA, the CDR3 is TGTGCCAGCAGTTCGCGAAGCGCCCCTAGCACAGATACGCAGTATTTT. It codes for CASSSRSAPSTDTQYF. Complete variable domain (other parts from reference TRBV7-2 and TRBJ2-3): GAGVSQSPSNKVTEKGKDVELRCDPISGHTALYWYRQSLGQGLEFLIYFQGNSAPDKSGLPSDRFSAERTGGSVSTLTIQRTQQEDSAVYLCASSSRSAPSTDTQYFGPGTRLTVL.

The chain couples TRBV20-1 to TRBJ1-1, with D maybe TRBD1 (5 bases). The CDR3 covers 15 residues. Germline loops: CDR1 DFQATT, CDR2 SNEGSKA (reference sequence). The ends were cut back, 4 bases at V and 10 bases at J, with 25 bases in the middle. CDR3 in DNA: TGCAGTGCTACTTCCTCATGGAGGGGAAGCGAATCAGCTTTCTTT. Translating gives CSATSSWRGSESAFF.

This rearrangement joins TRBV20-1 to TRBJ2-5; TRBD1 aligns across 10 bases. After removal of 3 bases from V and 3 bases from J, the junction contained 7 bases not matched to a gene. This CDR3 spans 15 amino acids. Germline CDR1 reads DFQATT; CDR2 reads SNEGSKA (reference sequence). The CDR3 region has the DNA TGCAGTGCTAGTGGGACAGGGGCTGTAGAAGAGACCCAGTACTTC. Translation: CSASGTGAVEETQYF.

The chain recombines TRBV7-8 with TRBJ2-1; D gene unclear. The CDR3 length is 14 residues. Germline values: CDR1 SGHVS, CDR2 FQNEAQ. The V and J ends lost 5 bases and 1 base respectively, with 9 bases between them. The CDR3 region is CASSPWVSYNEQFF. CDR3 in DNA: TGTGCCAGCAGCCCATGGGTGTCCTACAATGAGCAGTTCTTC.

Only a few counts were recorded for this clonotype. The chain recombines TRBV12-3 or TRBV12-4 with TRBJ1-2, with 9 bases lining up with TRBD1. The CDR3 totals 14 residues. The V segment lost 6 bases and the J segment 4 bases; nucleotides outside the gene matches: 6. CDR3 bases: TGTGCCAGCAGCCCGATGACAGGGGGCTATGGCTACACCTTC. Encoded protein: CASSPMTGGYGYTF.

This clonotype was detected a few times. J is TRBJ2-7 and V is TRBV7-6; D might be TRBD1 (6 bases). Trimming took off 5 bases at V and 4 bases at J, with 15 bases between the two ends. The CDR3 sequence is 14 residues long. Germline V CDR1 and CDR2: SGHVS, FNYEAQ. For the CDR3, the DNA is TGTGCCAGCAGCGATACTCAGGGGTGGTACGAGCAGTACTTC. This gives the protein CASSDTQGWYEQYF.

This clonotype was detected a few times. V gene TRBV6-2 or TRBV6-3 combines with J gene TRBJ1-5; D is unclear. Germline CDR1 is MNHEY and CDR2 is SVGEGT. This CDR3 has 14 residues. Trimming removed 7 bases at V and 0 bases at J, with 10 bases between. CDR3 coding DNA: TGTGCCAGCAAAGAGAGAAATAGCAATCAGCCCCAGCATTTT. Amino acid sequence: CASKERNSNQPQHF.

This clonotype occurred a few times. As DNA, the CDR3 is TGTGCCAGCAGCTTAGCGTCCATGGGGGGCGCTGAAGCTTTCTTT. Translation: CASSLASMGGAEAFF. V is TRBV7-8 and J is TRBJ1-1, with D perhaps TRBD1 (6 bases). The CDR3 extends over 15 amino acids. Looked up from germline, CDR1 is SGHVS and CDR2 is FQNEAQ. Trimming stripped 0 bases from V and 6 bases from J, with 14 bases between.

The V gene is TRBV7-8, the J gene TRBJ1-5; unclear D gene. V lost 5 bases, J lost 5 bases, and 10 bases lay in between. The germline CDR1 and CDR2 sequences are SGHVS and FQNEAQ. This CDR3 comprises 13 residues. The CDR3, as DNA: TGTGCCAGCAGCCCAGGCCGAGATCAGCCCCAGCATTTT. Translated, it gives CASSPGRDQPQHF.

This clonotype was seen a few times. The DNA is left out, because the CDR3 cannot be placed on it with certainty; the CDR3 is given as TCRdb lists it. This chain links TRBV11-2 with TRBJ2-6; the listed D gene, TRBD1, was not tested against the DNA. The V gene's germline CDR1 is SGHAT and CDR2 FQNNGV. Counting both end residues, the CDR3 totals 19 amino acids. The CDR3 protein is CASSFGPGHDPSGANVLTF.

Only a few counts were recorded for this clonotype. The rearrangement joins TRBV4-1 to TRBJ2-3; tentative D call: TRBD2 (6 bases). The CDR3 is made up of 17 amino acids. The germline CDR1 and CDR2 sequences are MGHRA and YSYEKL. Trimming stripped 1 base from V and 0 bases from J, with 14 bases between. The CDR3, as DNA: TGCGCCAGCAGCCAAGTGGGGAGGACGATAAGCACAGATACGCAGTATTTT. Translating gives CASSQVGRTISTDTQYF.